Below are 24 T cell receptor beta chains sequenced from a single sample in a study of OX40 agonist ivuxolimab in advanced cancers. TCRdb keeps only in-frame clones here, not all; method: immunoSEQ multiplex PCR. The sample has around 62,000 clones, roughly 88% seen once; the top ten hold 2.4%. Sample: CD4+ or CD8+ T cells sorted from blood, taken in a trial of the OX40 agonist ivuxolimab. These receptors were taken from an adult with an advanced solid tumor such as melanoma, head and neck, liver or kidney cancer.

The rearrangement links TRBV7-3 to TRBJ1-1; D is uncertain. V was pared by 2 bases and J by 5 bases, with 15 bases between. CDR3 length equals 15 residues. The V gene's germline CDR1 is SGHTA and CDR2 FQGTGA. The CDR3, as DNA: TGTGCCAGCAGCTTAGTCGGCCCCTCTGGGACTGAAGCTTTCTTT. As protein: CASSLVGPSGTEAFF.

The chain recombines TRBV7-9 with TRBJ2-3, with 9 bases identical to TRBD2. This CDR3 has 17 amino acids. From germline, CDR1 is SEHNR and CDR2 FQNEAQ (reference sequence). V was clipped by 5 bases and J by 5 bases; unmatched bases: 14. The CDR3 protein is CASSLRAGGWVRDTQYF. The CDR3 coding sequence is TGTGCCAGCAGCCTTAGAGCGGGGGGATGGGTCAGAGATACGCAGTATTTT.

The chain employs TRBV12-5 and TRBJ1-4, with 9 bases lining up with TRBD1. The CDR3 spans 15 residues. Germline lookup yields CDR1 LGHNT and CDR2 FRNRAP. The trim removed 6 bases at V and 5 bases at J, leaving 7 bases unmatched. CDR3 loop: CASGKTGGPNEKLFF. Written as DNA, the CDR3 is TGTGCTAGTGGAAAAACAGGGGGCCCCAATGAAAAACTGTTTTTT.

This clone was observed a few times. The V and J genes are TRBV21-1 and TRBJ1-6. TRBV21-1 is an annotated pseudogene. The CDR3 runs 16 residues. The CDR3 bases are TGTGCCAGCAGCAAAGCTGGGGAAAATTTGGATTCACCCCTCCACTTT. Its protein is CASSKAGENLDSPLHF.

The V and J genes are TRBV7-8 and TRBJ1-6; no clear D gene. V was cut by 5 bases and J by 10 bases, with 15 bases left in between. The CDR3 totals 14 residues. The germline V gene has CDR1 SGHVS and CDR2 FQNEAQ. CDR3: CASSQPGGSSPLHF. CDR3 coding DNA: TGTGCCAGCAGCCAACCCGGAGGGTCGTCACCCCTCCACTTT.

The rearrangement links TRBV28 to TRBJ1-5; D not certain. CDR3 length equals 14 residues. V lost 3 bases, J lost 0 bases, and 6 bases lay in between. The germline gives CDR1 MDHEN, CDR2 SYDVKM. The DNA for the CDR3 is TGTGCCAGCAGTTTCGGGAATAGCAATCAGCCCCAGCATTTT. Translation gives CASSFGNSNQPQHF.

The rearrangement links TRBV5-1 to TRBJ1-2; 10 nucleotides align to TRBD1. Trimming removed 5 bases from V and 4 bases from J; junction bases left unmatched: 8. The CDR3 has 15 residues. The germline CDR1 and CDR2 sequences are SGHRS and YFSETQ. The CDR3 DNA reads TGCGCCAGCAGGGAAGAGACAGGGGGCGGCTATGGCTACACCTTC. This encodes CASREETGGGYGYTF.

This rearrangement joins TRBV7-3 to TRBJ1-2, with D maybe TRBD1 (6 bases). Germline assignment: CDR1 SGHTA and CDR2 FQGTGA. CDR3 length equals 13 residues. Trimming removed 2 bases from V and 2 bases from J, with 6 bases in between. The CDR3 reads CASSLQGNYGYTF. The CDR3, as DNA: TGTGCCAGCAGCTTACAGGGGAACTATGGCTACACCTTC.

The CDR3 DNA reads as TGTGCCAGCAGCTCGGGACAGAGAAACACTGAAGCTTTCTTT. Translating gives CASSSGQRNTEAFF. The chain combines TRBV6-6 with TRBJ1-1; 7 bases agree with TRBD1. The V segment lost 6 bases and the J segment 2 bases; nucleotides outside the gene matches: 6. The CDR3 is made up of 14 amino acids. Germline values: CDR1 MNHNY, CDR2 SVGAGI (reference sequence).

This chain connects TRBV2 to TRBJ1-3; D is ambiguous. Germline CDR1 is SNHLY and CDR2 is FYNNEI. This CDR3 spans 14 amino acids. V lost 3 bases and J 2 bases, leaving 8 bases between the germline ends. The DNA for the CDR3 is TGTGCCAGCAGTGACGCCAGTACTGGAAACACCATATATTTT. It yields the protein CASSDASTGNTIYF.

This clone was picked up one time. The chain couples TRBV5-1 to TRBJ2-3; 7 positions agree with TRBD1. In germline, CDR1 is SGHRS, CDR2 YFSETQ. V shed 3 bases and J 7 bases; nucleotides not matched to a gene: 5. This CDR3 region has 13 residues. The CDR3 is CASSSRQGYTQYF. The CDR3 nucleotides read TGCGCCAGCAGCTCCAGACAGGGTTATACGCAGTATTTT.

The sample holds one count of this clone. This chain connects TRBV2 to TRBJ1-1; D remains unclear. This CDR3 is 16 amino acids long. V lost 7 bases and J lost 1, with 19 bases in between. The germline V gene has CDR1 SNHLY and CDR2 FYNNEI. Written as DNA, the CDR3 is TGTGCCAGCATCCAGAAACCTTCCATGAGGAACACTGAAGCTTTCTTT. Translating gives CASIQKPSMRNTEAFF. The full variable domain, in which reference TRBV2 and TRBJ1-1 provide the parts outside the CDR3, is EPEVTQTPSHQVTQMGQEVILRCVPISNHLYFYWYRQILGQKVEFLVSFYNNEISEKSEIFDDQFSVERPDGSNFTLKIRSTKLEDSAMYFCASIQKPSMRNTEAFFGQGTRLTVV.

The chain joins TRBV27 to TRBJ1-1; D is perhaps TRBD1 (5 bases). This CDR3 has 14 residues. Trimming left V 3 bases short and J 4 bases short, with 12 bases between. CDR1 MNHEY and CDR2 SMNVEV come from the germline V gene (reference sequence). CDR3 coding DNA: TGTGCCAGCAGTTTTTCAGGGTTCATCACTGAAGCTTTCTTT. It codes for CASSFSGFITEAFF.

Regarding this clone: Other DNA sequences in this sample translate to the same CDR3. This chain uses TRBV9 with TRBJ2-1, with 9 bases fitting TRBD2. From germline, CDR1 is SGDLS and CDR2 YYNGEE. The V segment lost 1 base and the J segment 4 bases; nucleotides outside the gene matches: 3. The CDR3 sequence is 15 residues long. The chain's CDR3 is CASSVKAGGYNEQFF. The CDR3 bases are TGTGCCAGCAGCGTAAAAGCGGGGGGTTACAATGAGCAGTTCTTC.

This clone was counted only a few times. This chain joins TRBV9 and TRBJ2-5, with TRBD1 as a possible D gene (5 bases). Germline CDR1 SGDLS, CDR2 YYNGEE. The V and J ends lost 0 bases and 5 bases respectively, with 14 bases between them. The length of the CDR3 is 15 residues. CDR3 loop: CASSVEGLVTETQYF. For the CDR3, the DNA is TGTGCCAGCAGCGTAGAGGGGTTAGTAACGGAGACCCAGTACTTC.

The CDR3 loop reads CASSLGGTGFNEQYF. The CDR3 DNA reads as TGCGCCAGCAGCTTGGGCGGGACAGGGTTCAACGAGCAGTACTTC. The V gene is TRBV5-1, the J gene TRBJ2-7; 9 positions agree with TRBD1. CDR3 length: 15 amino acids. V trimming: 0 bases; J trimming: 5 bases; junction bases outside the gene matches: 6. Germline CDR1 and CDR2: SGHRS and YFSETQ.

The chain carries TRBV6-6 and TRBJ1-4; TRBD1 agrees at 7 bases. Germline V gives CDR1 MNHNY, CDR2 SVGAGI (reference sequence). This CDR3 is 14 amino acids long. With V trimmed by 5 bases and J by 4 bases, 4 bases remained unmatched. CDR3 loop: CASSDTGVNEKLFF. The CDR3 region has the DNA TGTGCCAGCAGTGACACAGGGGTTAATGAAAAACTGTTTTTT.

The V call is TRBV18, the J call TRBJ2-3; no clear D gene. The CDR3 spans 15 residues. Germline-derived CDR1 and CDR2 are KGHSH and LQKENI. Trimming shortened V by 0 bases and J by 5 bases, and 12 bases separated the two germline ends. The CDR3, as DNA: TGTGCCAGCTCACCACCGGGGTGGGGTAAAGATACGCAGTATTTT. This codes for CASSPPGWGKDTQYF.

Worth noting for this clone: The same CDR3 can be traced to other DNA sequences in this sample. Written as DNA, the CDR3 is TGTGCCAGCAGCTTGCAGGGCTACGAGCAGTACTTC. Translation: CASSLQGYEQYF. The rearrangement joins TRBV7-6 to TRBJ2-7; weak D call: TRBD1 (5 bases). The ends were cut back, 3 bases at V and 3 bases at J, with 6 bases in the middle. Germline CDR1 reads SGHVS; CDR2 reads FNYEAQ. The CDR3 totals 12 residues.

J is TRBJ1-1 and V is TRBV18; TRBD1 is a possible D gene (5 bases). Germline V lookup: CDR1 KGHSH, CDR2 LQKENI. The ends were cut back, 2 bases at V and 0 bases at J, with 10 bases in the middle. This CDR3 has 15 amino acids. CDR3 sequence reads: CASSPFGGMNTEAFF. CDR3 sequence (DNA): TGTGCCAGCTCACCATTTGGGGGAATGAACACTGAAGCTTTCTTT.

J is TRBJ2-4 and V is TRBV6-5; 7 bases are shared with TRBD2. Germline values: CDR1 MNHEY, CDR2 SVGAGI. This CDR3 has 13 residues. Germline trimming cut 4 bases from V and 6 bases from J; bases unmatched to any gene: 3. CDR3 DNA: TGTGCCAGCAGTTCGCGGGGGAGAAACATTCAGTACTTC. Amino acids: CASSSRGRNIQYF.

This chain joins TRBV5-4 and TRBJ1-5; tentatively, D is TRBD1 (5 bases). V lost 5 bases, J lost 5 bases, and 14 bases lay in between. The length of the CDR3 is 14 residues. Germline CDR1 reads SGHNT; CDR2 reads YYREEE (reference sequence). In DNA form, the CDR3 reads TGTGCCAGCAGTCTAGGCGGGGGAGATCAGCCCCAGCATTTT. Its protein is CASSLGGGDQPQHF.

This chain connects TRBV7-3 to TRBJ2-1; a possible D gene is TRBD2 (5 bases). The V gene's germline CDR1 is SGHTA and CDR2 FQGTGA. The CDR3 runs 14 residues. V was shortened by 3 bases and J by 6 bases, with 12 bases between the two germline ends. CDR3 DNA sequence: TGTGCCAGCAGCTTGGGTCGGGGAAGCAATGAGCAGTTCTTC. Amino acids: CASSLGRGSNEQFF. The variable domain in full, completed from reference TRBV7-3 and TRBJ2-1, reads GAGVSQTPSNKVTEKGKYVELRCDPISGHTALYWYRQSLGQGPEFLIYFQGTGAADDSGLPNDRFFAVRPEGSVSTLKIQRTERGDSAVYLCASSLGRGSNEQFFGPGTRLTVL.

The chain employs TRBV6-1 and TRBJ1-5, with D maybe TRBD1 (6 bases). Trimming removed 4 bases from V and 4 bases from J, with 14 bases in between. The CDR3 is made up of 15 amino acids. Looked up from germline, CDR1 is MNHNS and CDR2 is SASEGT. In nucleotides, the CDR3 is TGTGCCAGCAGTGCGATCCGTGACAGGAATCAGCCCCAGCATTTT. Translating gives CASSAIRDRNQPQHF.